The source of this T cell receptor (beta chain) is a study of cytomegalovirus exposure and HLA in healthy donors. Study-level findings and limits: Most of the TCR beta V segments (in an earlier analysis) were productive either about 87% or about 30% of the time.

The PCR ran on 60 Vbeta and 13 Jbeta primers. Data came from immunoSEQ multiplex PCR; TCRdb stores just in-frame clones and leaves some out. Of approximately 170,000 clones listed, 80% are singletons. Turning to this clone: The antigen is unknown.

Sequencing was done on a sample of PBMCs. The sequence was obtained from a woman aged 50 to 60 in good health and CMV-seropositive.

CDR3 region: CAASTSSDEQFF. CDR3 nucleotides: TGTGCCGCCTCAACTAGCAGCGATGAGCAGTTCTTC. V is TRBV10-3 and J is TRBJ2-1; perhaps TRBD2 as D (6 bases). The CDR3 extends over 12 amino acids. Between the trimmed V and J ends, which lost 11 bases and 8 bases, there was a span of 16 bases. Germline values: CDR1 ENHRY, CDR2 SYGVKD.